This T cell receptor beta chain derives from a study of blood T cell repertoires in COVID-19. CDR3 size: 16 residues. CDR1 and CDR2 (germline): SNHLY, FYNNEI. The germline V and J ends were trimmed by 6 bases and 0 bases, with 15 bases remaining between them. Data came from immunoSEQ multiplex PCR; TCRdb stores just in-frame clones and leaves some out. The sample records over 250,000 clones, 85% to 90% being singletons. Source material: PBMCs or T cells enriched from blood (not recorded which). The receptor's source is a woman in her late teens or twenties who had recovered from COVID-19. The rearrangement joins TRBV2 to TRBJ1-3; D uncertain. The CDR3 DNA reads as TGTGCCAGCAGCCCTGAGCAACTTCACTCTGGAAACACCATATATTTT. Amino acids: CASSPEQLHSGNTIYF.